The TCR beta chain under discussion was sequenced for a study of beta chain features in type 1 diabetes (dated by TCRdb to about 2018). Looking at the study overall: Mean age, gender distribution, total cell number and subset yield did not differ between patients and healthy donors. A total of roughly 100 million sorted cells were examined across all samples, and RNA yield correlated strongly with the number of cells per subset. The study compared TCRB repertoires of sorted circulating CD4+ T cell subsets between recently diagnosed type 1 diabetes patients and matched healthy donors. Regulatory and stem cell-like memory subsets were obtained from only 8 patients and roughly eight healthy donors, while naive and central memory subsets were obtained from all 30 or so donors. The research as a whole found: Sequencing cDNA rather than genomic DNA could over-represent highly expressing activated cells, although activation and CD3 levels did not differ between groups. Because small numbers of individuals were included in the HLA sub-analyses, any influence of HLA type on TCRB rearrangement was left unresolved. At VDJ recombination sites, patients with type 1 diabetes made fewer insertions and deleted more nucleotides, a pattern implying thymic rearrangement abnormalities. Naive, central memory and regulatory TCRB repertoires appeared to be more similar among patients than among healthy donors. PCR may preferentially amplify shorter templates, but because patient and control samples were amplified and corrected together, any resulting skew would affect both groups equally. In all four CD4+ subsets, TCRB CDR3 length was moderately but significantly shorter in type 1 diabetes patients.

Points on this clone: Its antigen is unknown. Base qualities are not recorded, but no much larger clone differs from it by a single base.

A single peripheral blood draw of approximately 110 mL on average was collected from each donor into heparinised tubes. Using a panel that included CD45RO, CCR7, CD25, CD127, CD95 and CD27, naive, central memory, regulatory and stem cell-like memory CD4+ T cells were sorted on a BD FACSAria II. A purity above 98% was achieved for all sorted populations. Right away, PBMCs were isolated by Lymphoprep density gradient centrifugation and were stained directly, with no culture step. To minimize batch effects, samples were stained and sorted in pairs, one healthy donor with one patient per experiment. The V end loses 3 bases and the J end loses 2 bases, and a stretch of 7 bases separates them. Taken from cysteine to phenylalanine, the CDR3 has 13 residues. The CDR3 DNA has 39 bases and is translated from base 1. The germline V gene sets CDR1 to SGHTA and CDR2 to FQGNSA. The entire amount of isolated RNA was reverse transcribed using the High Capacity cDNA Reverse Transcription Kit, so the sequenced TCRB transcripts were expressed ones. Naive, central memory and regulatory T cell samples underwent deep immunoSEQ sequencing, averaging roughly 3.5 million total reads per sample. After sorted cells were lysed in RLT buffer, RNA was extracted with DNase-treated RNeasy Micro or Mini kits, with the choice depending on cell number. To prevent cross-contamination, every cell subset was processed on its own, while patient and healthy donor samples were processed together. TCRB sequences were amplified from cDNA with the immunoSEQ multiplex PCR, producing 87-bp fragments spanning the CDR3 region. Amplicons were sequenced on the Illumina HiSeq platform. Turning to the authors' computational methods: PCR bias was computationally corrected using synthetic template baselines, reads within Hamming distance 2 were collapsed, and singletons that could not be merged were discarded. By aligning reads against IMGT, V, D and J genes, CDR3 length, and insertions or deletions at six rearrangement sites were assigned. Within each subset, clonotype counts were normalized to the number of sorted cells before true diversity and Gini coefficients were calculated with the tcR R package. Repertoire sharing was quantified using the overlap coefficient calculated on TCRB nucleotide sequences. As a proxy for the pre-selection repertoire, out-of-frame TCRB sequences from naive cells were analyzed. This immuneACCESS table, as held by TCRdb, lists in-frame sequences with V and J called but not all clones. Of the missing ones, under half trace to an unresolved V gene in checked studies; the others have no known cause. V and J calls and clone size are those listed in that table; D and trimming were worked out from the DNA. Across this sample there are 500,000 to 700,000 clones, with roughly 16% seen only once. The top ten clonotypes cover under 0.095% of the sample.

The source of this sequence is a man aged 18 to 30 in good health. The sample taken for sequencing was naive CD4+ T cells from blood. The intended sense of this specimen's cell subset or site label: true naive CD4+ T cells. The sequence links TRBV7-2 to TRBJ2-5; no D segment can be confidently identified. The CDR3 reads as follows: CASSFPAQETQYF. The bases are TGTGCCAGCAGCTTCCCGGCACAAGAGACCCAGTACTTC.